In its sample, the clone carrying this T cell receptor beta chain was seen a few times. What it recognizes is unknown. The data are from a study of early T cells in non-severe SARS-CoV-2 infection. About the research overall: Sequencing input comprised bulk RNA from unsorted whole blood; chain pairing was not available. General study results and limits: Matches to VDJdb favored anti-spike CD8 responses and missed private and CD4 specificities.

Germline assignment: CDR1 SGDLS and CDR2 YYNGEE. V dropped 2 bases and J dropped 0 bases, with 9 bases sitting between them. The CDR3 spans 14 residues. Researchers attached unique molecular identifiers to individual cDNA molecules. TCRdb re-called the 5' RACE reads with MiXCR, one entry per CDR3 protein. The sample consists of around 67,000 distinct CDR3 sequences, approximately 12% of them appearing once. The sequencing input was whole blood. The TCR sequence derives from an adult who was a healthcare worker with PCR-confirmed SARS-CoV-2 infection or an uninfected control (not recorded which). The chain is built from TRBV9 and TRBJ2-7; D is undetermined. The CDR3 DNA is TGTGCCAGCAGCGTCGGACCCAGCTCCTACGAGCAGTACTTC. Translating it yields CASSVGPSSYEQYF.